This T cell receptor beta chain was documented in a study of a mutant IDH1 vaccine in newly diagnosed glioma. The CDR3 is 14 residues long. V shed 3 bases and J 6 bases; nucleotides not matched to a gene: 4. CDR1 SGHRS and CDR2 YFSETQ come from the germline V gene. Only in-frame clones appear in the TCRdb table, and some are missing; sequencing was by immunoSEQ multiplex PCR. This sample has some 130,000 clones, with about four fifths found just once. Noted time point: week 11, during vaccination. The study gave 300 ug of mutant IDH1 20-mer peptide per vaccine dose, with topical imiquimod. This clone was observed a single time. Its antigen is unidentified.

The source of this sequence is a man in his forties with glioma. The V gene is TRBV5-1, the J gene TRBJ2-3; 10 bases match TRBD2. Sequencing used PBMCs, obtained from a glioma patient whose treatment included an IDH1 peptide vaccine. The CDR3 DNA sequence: TGCGCCAGCAGCTCGCAGACTAGCGGGGATACGCAGTATTTT. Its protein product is CASSSQTSGDTQYF.